Presented here are 18 T cell receptor beta chains from one specimen sequenced in a study of blood T cell repertoires in COVID-19. Sequencing was performed with immunoSEQ multiplex PCR; in TCRdb, only in-frame clones are kept and a portion is missing. The table lists about 46,000 clones, 70% to 90% of them singletons. Sequenced: peripheral blood. These receptors were taken from a human donor in a cohort sampled during active COVID-19. The donor label of this sample is uncertain.

The rearrangement links TRBV20-1 to TRBJ1-1, with a weak D call TRBD1 (5 bases). Germline assignment: CDR1 DFQATT and CDR2 SNEGSKA (reference sequence). The V and J ends lost 3 bases and 11 bases respectively, with 19 bases between them. The CDR3 is 13 residues long. CDR3 DNA: TGCAGTGCTAGTTTGGTCGGGGGTGAAAGGGCTTTCTTT. Translated: CSASLVGGERAFF.

V gene TRBV10-1 combines with J gene TRBJ1-5, with D perhaps matching TRBD1 (5 bases). Germline CDR1 WNHNN, CDR2 SYGVQD (reference sequence). The CDR3 loop spans 15 amino acids. V shed 8 bases and J shed 2 bases, with 16 bases lying between them. The CDR3 protein is CASYGGGSGNQPQHF. DNA for the CDR3: TGCGCCAGCTATGGGGGGGGGTCGGGCAATCAGCCCCAGCATTTT.

This clone was observed a single time. The genes are TRBV18 and TRBJ1-2; 8 bases align to TRBD1. This CDR3 region has 13 residues. CDR1 KGHSH and CDR2 LQKENI come from the germline V gene. The trim removed 3 bases at V and 3 bases at J, leaving 0 bases unmatched. Here the CDR3 reads CASSPGQDYGYTF. The CDR3 DNA follows: TGTGCCAGCTCACCGGGACAGGACTATGGCTACACCTTC.

V and J are TRBV5-8 and TRBJ2-7; TRBD2 is a possible D gene (5 bases). Germline V gene lookup returns CDR1 SGHTS and CDR2 YDEGEE. The CDR3 has 16 amino acids. The germline V and J ends were trimmed by 5 bases and 3 bases, with 21 bases remaining between them. This chain's CDR3 is CASRDDRGAAYYEQYF. The CDR3 DNA reads TGTGCCAGCAGGGATGACCGGGGAGCGGCTTACTACGAGCAGTACTTC.

The chain recombines TRBV7-9 with TRBJ1-5; D is undetermined. This CDR3 region has 14 residues. Germline CDR1 SEHNR, CDR2 FQNEAQ (reference sequence). Trimming shortened V by 0 bases and J by 1 base, and 4 bases separated the two germline ends. The CDR3 nucleotides are TGTGCCAGCAGCTTAGCCGGGAGCAATCAGCCCCAGCATTTT. As protein: CASSLAGSNQPQHF.

The V gene is TRBV27, the J gene TRBJ2-4; D gene unclear. CDR1 MNHEY and CDR2 SMNVEV come from the germline V gene (reference sequence). The V gene lost 2 bases and the J gene lost 0 bases, with 8 bases spanning the gap. This CDR3 has 15 amino acids. The CDR3 spells CASSLKSAAKNIQYF. CDR3 in DNA: TGTGCCAGCAGTTTAAAGAGTGCAGCCAAAAACATTCAGTACTTC.

V is TRBV25-1 and J is TRBJ1-2; D might be TRBD1 (6 bases). V lost 2 bases to trimming and J lost 3 bases, with 13 bases between them. Germline V gene lookup returns CDR1 MGHDK and CDR2 SYGVNS. The length of the CDR3 is 15 residues. The CDR3 bases are TGTGCCAGCAGTGAAAATGGCAGGGGATACTATGGCTACACCTTC. Translating gives CASSENGRGYYGYTF.

The V call is TRBV2, the J call TRBJ2-5, with 13 bases matching TRBD2. The trim removed 6 bases at V and 5 bases at J, leaving 9 bases unmatched. Germline V gene sequence: CDR1 SNHLY, CDR2 FYNNEI. The CDR3 consists of 16 residues. The CDR3 DNA reads as TGTGCCAGCAGCCCAAGGACTAGCGGGGGTGGGGAGACCCAGTACTTC. This sequence encodes CASSPRTSGGGETQYF.

This clone is medium-sized within its sample. The chain carries TRBV7-2 and TRBJ1-2, with D possibly TRBD1 on 6 matching bases. The CDR3 has 15 amino acids. Germline V gene data show CDR1 as SGHTA and CDR2 as FQGNSA. Trimming cost V 6 bases and J 4 bases, with 18 bases left between them. The CDR3 bases are TGTGCCAGCAGTACTTCTACGACAGGAGGCTATGGCTACACCTTC. Its protein product is CASSTSTTGGYGYTF.

This clone was detected only once. The chain is built from TRBV7-8 and TRBJ1-3; no clear D. Germline CDR1 and CDR2: SGHVS and FQNEAQ. Trimming shortened V by 1 base and J by 0 bases, and 7 bases separated the two germline ends. CDR3 length equals 15 residues. Here the CDR3 DNA reads TGTGCCAGCAGCTTAGAGAGTTACTCTGGAAACACCATATATTTT. Translated, it gives CASSLESYSGNTIYF.

For the CDR3, the DNA is TGTGCCAGCAGCCTGGGACAGAACACTGAAGCTTTCTTT. This codes for CASSLGQNTEAFF. This rearrangement joins TRBV11-2 to TRBJ1-1; possible D gene TRBD1, 6 bases. Per the germline V gene, CDR1 is SGHAT and CDR2 is FQNNGV. The CDR3 is made up of 13 amino acids. V gave up 5 bases and J gave up 1 base, with 8 bases separating them.

The chain is built from TRBV5-1 and TRBJ2-1; a weak D match, TRBD1 (6 bases). The V gene's germline CDR1 is SGHRS and CDR2 YFSETQ. The V end was cut by 1 base, the J end by 7 bases, with 15 bases between. The CDR3 has 15 residues. CDR3 residues: CASSLRAGDGNEQFF. The CDR3 bases are TGCGCCAGCAGCTTGAGGGCAGGGGATGGGAATGAGCAGTTCTTC.

The chain joins TRBV5-1 to TRBJ2-7; the match to TRBD2 covers 8 bases. The length of the CDR3 is 15 residues. Losses at the gene ends were 0 bases for V and 0 bases for J; bases not matched to a gene: 2. Germline CDR1 is SGHRS and CDR2 is YFSETQ. CDR3 nucleotides: TGCGCCAGCAGCTTGGTAGCGGGGAGCTCCTACGAGCAGTACTTC. This translates into CASSLVAGSSYEQYF.

This sequence joins TRBV27 and TRBJ2-2; no definite D call. Trimming pared 5 bases from V and 4 bases from J, leaving 20 bases between. Germline values: CDR1 MNHEY, CDR2 SMNVEV (reference sequence). CDR3 length equals 17 residues. CDR3 sequence (DNA): TGTGCCAGCAGTCCCATCGGATGGGTAGCTGGCACCGGGGAGCTGTTTTTT. It translates to CASSPIGWVAGTGELFF.

The chain employs TRBV9 and TRBJ1-2; D ambiguous. The CDR3 consists of 12 residues. Trimming cost V 0 bases and J 7 bases, with 7 bases left between them. The germline V gene has CDR1 SGDLS and CDR2 YYNGEE. CDR3 bases: TGTGCCAGCAGCGTAGGAGAACGTGGCTACACCTTC. It translates to CASSVGERGYTF.

V is TRBV19 and J is TRBJ1-1, with no clear D. Looked up from germline, CDR1 is LNHDA and CDR2 is SQIVND (reference sequence). This CDR3 is 15 amino acids long. V was clipped by 3 bases and J by 0 bases, with 11 bases between them. Written as DNA, the CDR3 is TGTGCCAGTAGTATTAATGGGGAGATGAACACTGAAGCTTTCTTT. As protein: CASSINGEMNTEAFF.

This chain links TRBV18 with TRBJ2-3, with 13 bases that match TRBD2. The CDR3 covers 16 residues. Germline V gene lookup returns CDR1 KGHSH and CDR2 LQKENI. The V segment lost 2 bases and the J segment 4 bases; nucleotides outside the gene matches: 3. The chain's CDR3 is CASSPGTSGIADTQYF. In DNA, the CDR3 is TGTGCCAGCTCACCAGGGACTAGCGGGATCGCAGATACGCAGTATTTT.

The chain is built from TRBV6-5 and TRBJ2-1, with TRBD1 matching over 9 bases. V shed 7 bases, J shed 9 bases, and the junction held 13 bases outside the gene matches. Germline V lookup: CDR1 MNHEY, CDR2 SVGAGI. The CDR3 length is 15 residues. Here the CDR3 reads CASKRGQGRFGEQFF. The CDR3 nucleotides are TGTGCCAGCAAGAGGGGACAGGGACGTTTCGGTGAGCAGTTCTTC.